A selection of T cell receptor beta chains follows, all from one sample in a study of vaccination and CD4 T cells after COVID-19. TCRdb re-derived calls from the PCR reads in MiXCR, one entry per CDR3 protein. The data show over 15,000 distinct CDR3 sequences, with around four fifths seen just once and 9.5% to 13% held by the top ten. Their antigens remain unidentified. The sample taken for sequencing was CD4+ T cells from blood, cultured in vitro. Receptors were obtained from a human donor who had recovered from COVID-19. Both conserved end residues are part of each CDR3. The D gene is left open where the match is weak. Not every row has a clone size; where given, it reads once, few, many or a size class.

v_call,j_call,clone_size,d_call,cdr3_aa,cdr3_nt
TRBV19,TRBJ2-7,NA,NA,CASSLSGGHEQYF,TGTGCCAGTAGTCTCTCGGGCGGTCACGAGCAGTACTTC
TRBV7-2,TRBJ1-5,NA,TRBD1,CASSLTGGLGQPQHF,TGTGCCAGCAGCTTAACAGGGGGCTTAGGACAGCCCCAGCATTTT
TRBV20-1,TRBJ2-3,NA,NA,CSAGPISGTDTQYF,TGCAGTGCTGGTCCAATTAGCGGAACAGATACGCAGTATTTT
TRBV20-1,TRBJ2-1,NA,TRBD2,CSASSGSLSYNEQFF,TGCAGTGCCTCTAGCGGGAGTTTATCCTACAATGAGCAGTTCTTC
TRBV6-1,TRBJ1-5,NA,NA,CASSFISNQPQHF,TGTGCCAGCTCCTTCATCAGCAATCAGCCCCAGCATTTT
TRBV6-1,TRBJ2-7,once,TRBD1,CASTLQTGKSYEQYF,TGTGCCAGCACCCTCCAGACAGGGAAGTCCTACGAGCAGTACTTC
TRBV11-2,TRBJ1-1,few,NA,CASSLIQGGTEAFF,TGTGCCAGCAGCTTAATCCAGGGAGGTACTGAAGCTTTCTTT
TRBV20-1,TRBJ1-6,NA,NA,CSARRTSSSLYNSPLHF,TGCAGTGCAAGGAGGACCTCCTCGAGCCTCTATAATTCACCCCTCCACTTT
TRBV6-5,TRBJ2-7,NA,NA,CASSSLGASVTYEQYF,TGTGCCAGCAGTTCCCTCGGCGCTAGCGTTACCTACGAGCAGTACTTC
TRBV7-6,TRBJ2-1,NA,NA,CASSPSRSLEQFF,TGTGCCAGCAGCCCAAGTCGGTCTCTGGAGCAGTTCTTC
TRBV19,TRBJ1-5,medium-sized,TRBD1,CASKGQTGLWLGNQPQHF,TGTGCCAGTAAAGGCCAGACAGGGCTTTGGTTAGGCAATCAGCCCCAGCATTTT
TRBV7-6,TRBJ2-5,NA,TRBD2,CASSPGGLAGFRETQYF,TGTGCCAGCAGCCCGGGGGGGTTAGCGGGATTTCGGGAGACCCAGTACTTC
TRBV12-3/TRBV12-4,TRBJ2-5,few,NA,CASSLVQETQYF,TGTGCCAGCAGTTTGGTCCAAGAGACCCAGTACTTC
TRBV15,TRBJ2-7,few,NA,CATSRGFGTNTYEQYF,TGTGCCACCAGCAGGGGCTTCGGGACAAATACCTACGAGCAGTACTTC
TRBV20-1,TRBJ2-5,NA,TRBD1,CSARQGAETQYF,TGCAGTGCTAGACAGGGGGCAGAGACCCAGTACTTC
TRBV11-3,TRBJ2-3,few,NA,CASSLGETTDTQYF,TGTGCCAGCAGCTTAGGGGAAACCACAGATACGCAGTATTTT
TRBV24-1,TRBJ2-7,NA,TRBD1,CATSDPRDRTYEQYF,TGTGCCACCAGTGATCCACGGGACAGGACCTACGAGCAGTACTTC
TRBV19,TRBJ2-4,NA,NA,CASTGGQLLAKNIQYF,TGTGCCAGTACGGGGGGACAGCTTCTAGCCAAAAACATTCAGTACTTC
TRBV20-1,TRBJ1-3,few,NA,CSARVGSSGNTIYF,TGCAGTGCTCGAGTGGGGAGCTCTGGAAACACCATATATTTT
TRBV20-1,TRBJ1-5,few,NA,CSARFNLAGLSQPQHF,TGCAGTGCTAGGTTTAATTTGGCAGGGTTGAGTCAGCCCCAGCATTTT
TRBV27,TRBJ2-1,NA,NA,CASSLLEPFHNEQFF,TGTGCCAGCAGTTTATTAGAGCCCTTTCACAATGAGCAGTTCTTC
TRBV19,TRBJ2-5,NA,TRBD2,CASSIRLAGGRLQETQYF,TGTGCCAGTAGTATTCGACTAGCGGGAGGCCGACTACAAGAGACCCAGTACTTC
TRBV5-4,TRBJ1-2,NA,TRBD1,CASSLPGTGKGYTF,TGTGCCAGCAGCTTGCCCGGGACAGGGAAAGGCTACACCTTC
TRBV5-1,TRBJ1-6,NA,NA,CASSPGPEQSLHF,TGCGCCAGCAGCCCGGGCCCCGAACAATCCCTCCACTTT
TRBV2,TRBJ1-5,few,TRBD1,CASQLEAGGNQPQHF,TGTGCCAGCCAACTTGAGGCAGGGGGGAATCAGCCCCAGCATTTT
TRBV15,TRBJ2-1,NA,TRBD2,CATAKGLAGGLSSYNEQFF,TGTGCCACGGCGAAGGGACTAGCGGGAGGGCTGAGCTCCTACAATGAGCAGTTCTTC
TRBV10-3,TRBJ2-7,NA,TRBD1,CASSREQGSYEQYF,TGTGCCAGCAGTCGGGAACAGGGGAGCTACGAGCAGTACTTC
TRBV10-1,TRBJ2-7,few,TRBD2,CARRERELRYEQYF,TGCGCCAGACGAGAGCGGGAACTACGCTACGAGCAGTACTTC
TRBV20-1,TRBJ2-2,few,NA,CSARKVAGELFF,TGCAGTGCTAGAAAGGTCGCCGGGGAGCTGTTTTTT
TRBV21-1,TRBJ2-7,few,NA,CASSKVNSGETTSYEQYF,TGTGCCAGCAGCAAAGTTAATAGCGGGGAGACGACTTCCTACGAGCAGTACTTC
TRBV28,TRBJ2-2,once,NA,CASGTPGPTFGELFF,TGTGCGTCCGGAACACCCGGGCCCACTTTCGGGGAGCTGTTTTTT
TRBV20-1,TRBJ2-3,NA,TRBD2,CSARIGLAGGLPSSTDTQYF,TGCAGTGCTAGGATAGGACTAGCGGGAGGGCTTCCCTCTAGCACAGATACGCAGTATTTT
TRBV12-3/TRBV12-4,TRBJ1-2,NA,TRBD1,CASSPPGTGMTGYTF,TGTGCCAGCAGCCCTCCGGGGACAGGGATGACTGGCTACACCTTC
TRBV6-2/TRBV6-3,TRBJ2-3,NA,TRBD1,CASSYDGTVSSTDTQYF,TGTGCCAGCAGTTACGATGGGACAGTATCTAGCACAGATACGCAGTATTTT
TRBV7-9,TRBJ2-1,NA,TRBD1,CASTQSRSTGANEQFF,TGTGCCAGCACTCAGTCCCGATCTACAGGGGCCAATGAGCAGTTCTTC
TRBV20-1,TRBJ1-2,few,NA,CSAPAGGYTF,TGCAGCGCCCCCGCAGGGGGCTACACCTTC
TRBV12-3/TRBV12-4,TRBJ1-2,few,NA,CASSSGHDYGYTF,TGTGCCAGCAGCTCGGGACACGACTATGGCTACACCTTC
TRBV24-1,TRBJ2-5,few,NA,CAPRTVQRQETQYF,TGTGCCCCTCGGACCGTCCAGCGCCAAGAGACCCAGTACTTC
TRBV19,TRBJ2-6,few,NA,CASRSDSSGANVLTF,TGTGCCAGTAGATCCGACAGCTCTGGGGCCAACGTCCTGACTTTC
TRBV27,TRBJ2-4,few,TRBD1,CASRDLGQGKNIQYF,TGTGCCAGCCGGGATTTGGGACAGGGAAAGAACATTCAGTACTTC
TRBV7-2,TRBJ1-1,few,NA,CASSLVGGQNTEAFF,TGTGCCAGCAGCTTAGTTGGGGGGCAGAACACTGAAGCTTTCTTT
TRBV19,TRBJ1-5,few,NA,CASSRAGNQPQHF,TGTGCCAGTAGTAGGGCAGGCAATCAGCCCCAGCATTTT
TRBV7-3,TRBJ2-3,NA,TRBD2,CASSLFLADVTDTQYF,TGTGCCAGCAGCTTGTTCCTAGCGGACGTCACAGATACGCAGTATTTT
TRBV24-1,TRBJ2-7,NA,NA,CATSEQGHEQYF,TGTGCCACCAGCGAACAGGGCCACGAGCAGTACTTC
TRBV20-1,TRBJ1-6,NA,NA,CSVSGRPGSPLHF,TGCAGTGTTAGTGGGAGGCCAGGTTCACCCCTCCACTTT
TRBV2,TRBJ2-3,NA,NA,CASSGTRSTDTQYF,TGTGCCAGCAGCGGGACCCGTAGCACAGATACGCAGTATTTT
TRBV20-1,TRBJ2-2,NA,NA,CSARGTQTRTGELFF,TGCAGTGCTAGAGGCACACAAACACGCACCGGGGAGCTGTTTTTT
TRBV20-1,TRBJ2-5,NA,NA,CLAPGPSSETQYF,TGCCTAGCGCCAGGGCCCAGTTCGGAGACCCAGTACTTC
TRBV6-1,TRBJ1-3,NA,NA,CASSEARSYTIYF,TGTGCCAGCAGTGAAGCGCGGAGCTACACCATATATTTT
TRBV28,TRBJ1-2,NA,TRBD1,CASSLPQGARGYTF,TGTGCCAGCAGTTTACCTCAGGGGGCTCGGGGCTACACCTTC
TRBV15,TRBJ1-2,NA,NA,CATSRESGGFGYGYTF,TGTGCCACCAGCAGAGAGTCGGGTGGTTTCGGCTATGGCTACACCTTC
TRBV7-2,TRBJ1-1,NA,NA,CASSLAGQLNTEAFF,TGTGCCAGCAGCTTAGCGGGCCAGTTGAACACTGAAGCTTTCTTT
TRBV7-2,TRBJ2-2,NA,TRBD1,CASSYGDRNTGELFF,TGTGCCAGCAGCTACGGGGACAGGAACACCGGGGAGCTGTTTTTT